The sequence of this T cell receptor (beta chain) was determined in a study of human thymus T cells (dated by TCRdb to the early 2020s). At the level of the whole study: The study used under 10 infant thymus samples plus four related peripheral blood samples to characterize TCR alpha and beta repertoires. The cohort included six male and a couple of female infants, with donor ages spanning 7 to 244 days.

Immunologically healthy infants undergoing open corrective cardiac surgery for congenital heart defects in Finland were used as donors. From four of the eight donors, a small aliquot of about 0.45-1 mL peripheral blood was collected during surgery. Instead of starting from a fixed cell number, genomic DNA extraction from blood samples used all available leukocytes. ACK lysis buffer was used to remove erythrocytes from the blood, and the remaining leukocytes were kept as pellets at -70 degrees C. Genomic DNA was extracted from frozen cell pellets with a QIAsymphony instrument. Using the immunoSEQ multiplex PCR assay, the TCRB and TCRAD loci were amplified from a standardized quantity of quality-controlled genomic DNA. The V(D)J region was spanned by amplicons of a length sufficient to cover the CDR3 and to identify V and J genes. Amplicon sequencing was performed on an Illumina platform through the commercial immunoSEQ service. Concerning the study's data processing: Corrections for primer bias and sequencing errors followed previously described methods, while TCRAD and TCRB definitions were based on the IMGT database. Analysis of the repertoires was done with immunoSEQ Analyzer 3.0 and VDJTools and included basic statistics, V/J segment usage, diversity estimates, rarefaction and pairwise overlap. Chao1, ChaoE, Efron-Thisted, Shannon and inverse Simpson indices were used to estimate diversity, which was also estimated on datasets down-sampled to the smallest sample. For repertoire overlap, CDR3 nucleotide sequence, V gene and J gene had to match strictly, and clustering was done by Jaccard-based multidimensional scaling. The table was pulled from immuneACCESS by TCRdb, which kept in-frame rearrangements only. Such tables lose some clones; where checked, under half of the loss comes from unresolved V genes, and the rest has no known cause. Clone size and V and J calls were adopted from that table, with D and trimming inferred from the DNA. Across this sample there are about 46,000 clones, with more than 85% seen only once. Together, the top ten hold about 0.16% of the sample.

For CDR1 and CDR2, the germline V gene lists SGHRS and YFSETQ. From cysteine to phenylalanine, the CDR3 is 15 amino acids long. The retained sequence is limited to the CDR3, 45 bases, with the frame set at the first base. Trimming removed 0 bases from V and 7 bases from J; the gene matches leave 5 bases unexplained. Study-wide findings and limitations: Biased V and J gene segment usage appeared to be present in both thymic and peripheral blood repertoires. On average, thymus samples yielded roughly 800,000 unique TCRB clonotypes, whereas blood samples yielded around 88,000.

A note on this clone: No antigen is known for it. Base qualities are not recorded, but no much larger clone differs from it by a single base.

This receptor was taken from a girl less than two years old with a congenital heart defect but otherwise immunologically healthy. The chain couples TRBV5-1 to TRBJ2-1; the junction holds 9 bases that match TRBD2. The specimen was blood. Here the CDR3 is given as CASSLASGIRNEQFF. The DNA is as follows: TGCGCCAGCAGCTTGGCTAGCGGGATTCGGAATGAGCAGTTCTTC.